The 8 T cell receptor beta chains below come from one sample, sequenced in a study of T cell responses to AZD1222 COVID-19 vaccine. Method: immunoSEQ multiplex PCR; TCRdb's copy keeps in-frame clones and lacks some. This table holds about 110,000 clones, about 90% found once. Material: peripheral blood, obtained 28 days after the second AZD1222 dose. These receptors were collected from an adult who received the AZD1222 COVID-19 vaccine.

The chain employs TRBV5-1 and TRBJ1-1; 12 nucleotides align to TRBD1. The V gene end was trimmed by 5 bases and the J gene end by 5 bases; junction bases not matched to a gene: 7. Looked up from germline, CDR1 is SGHRS and CDR2 is YFSETQ. The CDR3 consists of 15 residues. The chain's CDR3 is CASRQGTGGLTEAFF. In DNA, the CDR3 is TGCGCCAGCAGACAAGGGACAGGGGGCTTAACTGAAGCTTTCTTT.

The V and J genes are TRBV19 and TRBJ2-7; 8 bases are shared with TRBD2. The CDR3 spans 16 residues. V gave up 3 bases and J gave up 2 bases; unmatched junction bases: 9. Germline assignment: CDR1 LNHDA and CDR2 SQIVND (reference sequence). CDR3 residues: CASSISTSGVTYEQYF. The CDR3 nucleotides read TGTGCCAGTAGTATTTCTACTAGCGGAGTGACCTACGAGCAGTACTTC.

The chain uses TRBV5-1 and TRBJ1-4, with 7 bases matching TRBD1. This CDR3 spans 18 amino acids. J gave up 0 bases and V 4 bases, and 12 bases lay outside the gene matches. Germline CDR1 is SGHRS and CDR2 is YFSETQ. CDR3 in amino acids: CASSVGTAPQATNEKLFF. The CDR3 nucleotides are TGCGCCAGCAGCGTCGGGACAGCGCCCCAAGCAACTAATGAAAAACTGTTTTTT.

A single count supports this clone. CDR3 bases: TGTGCCAGCAGTCCCCCCGGAGGGCGGACTGAAGCTTTCTTT. The encoded protein is CASSPPGGRTEAFF. The genes are TRBV28 and TRBJ1-1; D ambiguous. The CDR3 consists of 14 residues. Germline assignment: CDR1 MDHEN and CDR2 SYDVKM. V shed 5 bases and J shed 5 bases, with 15 bases lying between them.

The gene calls are TRBV11-3 and TRBJ1-6; a possible D gene is TRBD1 (6 bases). This CDR3 has 15 amino acids. In germline, CDR1 is SGHNT, CDR2 YENEEA. V gave up 5 bases and J gave up 6 bases, with 14 bases separating them. The DNA of the CDR3 is TGTGCCAGCAGCGCTGGGGGGCAGGGTAATTCACCCCTCCACTTT. Protein sequence: CASSAGGQGNSPLHF.

This clone was recorded only once. The chain carries TRBV6-6 and TRBJ1-2; 7 positions agree with TRBD1. V trimming: 6 bases; J trimming: 8 bases; junction bases outside the gene matches: 3. CDR1 is MNHNY, CDR2 SVGAGI, per germline (reference sequence). The CDR3 is made up of 11 amino acids. The CDR3 DNA reads TGTGCCAGCAGAACAGGGGAGGGCTACACCTTC. Translating gives CASRTGEGYTF.

The CDR3 region has the DNA TGCGCCAGCAGCCAACCCAATCAGCCCCAGCATTTT. Protein: CASSQPNQPQHF. J is TRBJ1-5 and V is TRBV4-1; D is undetermined. This CDR3 spans 12 amino acids. Deletions cut 2 bases from V and 3 bases from J, with 2 bases between. Germline CDR1 MGHRA, CDR2 YSYEKL.

The chain links TRBV14 to TRBJ1-6; no definite D call. V lost 0 bases, J lost 7 bases, and 7 bases lay in between. In germline, CDR1 is SGHDN, CDR2 FVKESK. The CDR3 spans 14 residues. The CDR3 here is CASSQDWYNSPLHF. The CDR3 nucleotides are TGTGCCAGCAGCCAAGACTGGTACAATTCACCCCTCCACTTT.